Listed below are T cell receptor beta chains from one sample, sequenced in a study of blood T cell repertoires in COVID-19. Measured with immunoSEQ multiplex PCR; TCRdb has only the in-frame clones, and not every one. The sample yields about 47,000 clones, 84% seen once. Sequenced sample: peripheral blood. The receptor set was obtained from a man aged 60 to 69 with acute or convalescent COVID-19. CDR3s include the opening cysteine and the closing phenylalanine or tryptophan. The order of the fields is V gene, CDR3 length, D gene, J gene, CDR3 protein. The D gene is left open where the match is weak.

TRBV6-5,12,NA,TRBJ2-7,CASSRGSYEQYF
TRBV19,14,TRBD2,TRBJ2-1,CASSTSGYHNEQFF
TRBV18,15,TRBD1,TRBJ1-4,CASSRGQATNEKLFF
TRBV2,13,NA,TRBJ2-5,CASSEPFQETQYF
TRBV5-1,14,NA,TRBJ1-1,CASSLYTGTTEAFF
TRBV11-2,16,NA,TRBJ2-3,CASSLGIQSSTDTQYF
TRBV5-1,14,TRBD1,TRBJ1-2,CASSPGQGAYGYTF
TRBV2,15,TRBD1,TRBJ2-1,CASSAWDSSYNEQFF
TRBV25-1,13,NA,TRBJ1-2,CASSLVGGYGYTF
TRBV29-1,13,TRBD1,TRBJ2-7,CSVYGQGAWEQYF
TRBV16,13,NA,TRBJ1-5,CASSQVGGQPQHF
TRBV27,15,NA,TRBJ2-1,CASSKDWSSYNEQFF
TRBV6-5,14,NA,TRBJ1-1,CASSWDSTNTEAFF
TRBV7-2,16,TRBD1,TRBJ2-2,CASTPRQGTITGELFF
TRBV7-3,16,TRBD1,TRBJ2-2,CASSSRTGGSAGELFF
TRBV5-1,19,NA,TRBJ1-1,CASSPGILAGIERNTEAFF
TRBV7-8,13,NA,TRBJ1-5,CASSITGRQPQHF
TRBV5-1,15,TRBD1,TRBJ2-2,CASSLGTGYTGELFF
TRBV27,13,NA,TRBJ1-5,CASSWGPNQPQHF
TRBV29-1,13,TRBD1,TRBJ1-2,CSVAGTAGGGYTF
TRBV5-5,17,NA,TRBJ2-7,CASSLEGSTGILGEQYF
TRBV10-3,15,NA,TRBJ2-7,CAISELSGQRYEQYF
TRBV6-5,15,NA,TRBJ2-1,CASSYGGAYYNEQFF
TRBV11-1,14,NA,TRBJ2-5,CASSSGLTQETQYF
TRBV5-8,15,TRBD1,TRBJ1-5,CASSSGTGGNQPQHF
TRBV7-2,13,TRBD1,TRBJ1-1,CASSSQRDREAFF
TRBV7-9,14,TRBD1,TRBJ1-2,CASSPRQGWSGYTF
TRBV30,11,NA,TRBJ2-2,CALARSGELFF
TRBV30,12,NA,TRBJ1-6,CAWSAPYSPLHF